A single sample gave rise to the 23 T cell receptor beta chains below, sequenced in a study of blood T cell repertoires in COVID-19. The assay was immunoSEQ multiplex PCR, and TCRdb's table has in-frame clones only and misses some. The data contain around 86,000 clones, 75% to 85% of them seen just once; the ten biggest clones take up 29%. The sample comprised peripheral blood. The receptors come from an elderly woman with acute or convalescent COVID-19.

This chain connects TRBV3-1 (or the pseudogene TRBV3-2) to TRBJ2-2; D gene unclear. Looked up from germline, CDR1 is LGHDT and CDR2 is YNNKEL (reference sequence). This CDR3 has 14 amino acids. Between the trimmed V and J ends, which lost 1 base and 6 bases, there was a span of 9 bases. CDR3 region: CASSQAPQSGELFF. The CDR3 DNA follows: TGTGCCAGCAGCCAAGCCCCCCAGTCCGGGGAGCTGTTTTTT.

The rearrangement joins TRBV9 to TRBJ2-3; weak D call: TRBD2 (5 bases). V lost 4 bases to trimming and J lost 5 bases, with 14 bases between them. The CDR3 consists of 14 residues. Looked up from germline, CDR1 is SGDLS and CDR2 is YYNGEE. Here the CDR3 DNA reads TGTGCCAGCAGCCCGTCAGCGGTGGGAGATACGCAGTATTTT. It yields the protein CASSPSAVGDTQYF. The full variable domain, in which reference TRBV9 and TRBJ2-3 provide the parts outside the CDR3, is DSGVTQTPKHLITATGQRVTLRCSPRSGDLSVYWYQQSLDQGLQFLIQYYNGEERAKGNILERFSAQQFPDLHSELNLSSLELGDSALYFCASSPSAVGDTQYFGPGTRLTVL.

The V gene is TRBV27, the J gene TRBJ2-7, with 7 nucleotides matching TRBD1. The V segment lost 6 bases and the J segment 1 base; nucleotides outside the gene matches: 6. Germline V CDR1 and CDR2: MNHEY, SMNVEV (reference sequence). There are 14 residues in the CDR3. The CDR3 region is CASRDRSLSYEQYF. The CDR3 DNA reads TGTGCCAGCAGGGACAGGTCCCTTTCCTACGAGCAGTACTTC.

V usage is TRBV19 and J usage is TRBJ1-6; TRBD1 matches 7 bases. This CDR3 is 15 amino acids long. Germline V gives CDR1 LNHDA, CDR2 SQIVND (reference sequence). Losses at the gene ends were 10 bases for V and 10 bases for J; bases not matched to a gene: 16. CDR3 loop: CATLRGRKWDSPLHF. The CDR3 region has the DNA TGTGCCACCCTTAGGGGGCGGAAGTGGGACTCACCCCTCCACTTT.

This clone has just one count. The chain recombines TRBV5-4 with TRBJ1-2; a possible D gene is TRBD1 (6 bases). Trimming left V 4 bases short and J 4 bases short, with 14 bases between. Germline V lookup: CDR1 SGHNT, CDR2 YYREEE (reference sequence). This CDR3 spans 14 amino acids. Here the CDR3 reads CASSLQGSGYGYTF. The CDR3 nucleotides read TGTGCCAGCAGCCTTCAGGGGTCGGGCTATGGCTACACCTTC.

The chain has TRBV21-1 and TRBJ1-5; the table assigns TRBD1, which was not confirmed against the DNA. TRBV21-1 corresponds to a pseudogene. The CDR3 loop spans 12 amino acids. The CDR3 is CASSDRVQPQHF. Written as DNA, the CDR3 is TGTGCCAGCAGCGACAGGGTCCAGCCCCAGCATTTT.

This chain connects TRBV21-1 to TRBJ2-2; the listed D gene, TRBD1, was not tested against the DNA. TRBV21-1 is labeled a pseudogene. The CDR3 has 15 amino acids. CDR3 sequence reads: CASSSRDRGFGELFF. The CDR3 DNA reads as TGTGCCAGCAGCTCCCGGGACAGGGGATTCGGGGAGCTGTTTTTT.

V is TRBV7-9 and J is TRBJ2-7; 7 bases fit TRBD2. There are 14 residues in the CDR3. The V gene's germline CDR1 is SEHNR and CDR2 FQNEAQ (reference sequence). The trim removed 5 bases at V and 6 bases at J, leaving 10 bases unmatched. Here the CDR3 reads CASSDELAFSEQYF. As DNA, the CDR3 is TGTGCCAGCAGCGACGAACTAGCGTTCTCCGAGCAGTACTTC.

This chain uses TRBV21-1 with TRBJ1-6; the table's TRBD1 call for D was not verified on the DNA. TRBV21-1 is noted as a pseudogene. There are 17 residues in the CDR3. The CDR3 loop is CASSLGQEFSYNSPLHF. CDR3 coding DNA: TGTGCCAGCAGCCTCGGACAGGAGTTCTCCTATAATTCACCCCTCCACTTT.

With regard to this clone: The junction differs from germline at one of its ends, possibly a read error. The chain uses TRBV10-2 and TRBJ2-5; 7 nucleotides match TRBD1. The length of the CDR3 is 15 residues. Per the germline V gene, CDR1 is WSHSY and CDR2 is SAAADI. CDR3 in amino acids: CASSEPGQAREAQYF. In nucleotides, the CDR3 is TGCGCCAGCAGTGAGCCAGGACAGGCAAGAGAGGCCCAGTACTTC.

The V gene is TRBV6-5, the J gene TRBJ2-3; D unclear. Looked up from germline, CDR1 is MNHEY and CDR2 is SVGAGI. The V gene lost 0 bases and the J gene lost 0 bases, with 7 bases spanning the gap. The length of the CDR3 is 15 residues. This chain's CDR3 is CASSYSTGSTDTQYF. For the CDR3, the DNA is TGTGCCAGCAGTTACTCGACTGGGAGCACAGATACGCAGTATTTT.

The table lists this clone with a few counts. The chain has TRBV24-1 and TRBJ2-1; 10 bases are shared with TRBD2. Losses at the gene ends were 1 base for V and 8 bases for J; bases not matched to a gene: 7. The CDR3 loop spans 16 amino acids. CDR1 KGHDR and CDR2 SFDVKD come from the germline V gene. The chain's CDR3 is CATSDFGLAGVDEQFF. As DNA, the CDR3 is TGTGCCACCAGTGATTTTGGCCTAGCGGGAGTGGATGAGCAGTTCTTC.

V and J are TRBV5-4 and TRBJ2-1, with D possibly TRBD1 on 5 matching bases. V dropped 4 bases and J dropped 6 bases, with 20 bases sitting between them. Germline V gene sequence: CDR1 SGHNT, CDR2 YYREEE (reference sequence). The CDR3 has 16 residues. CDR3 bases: TGTGCCAGCAGCGGTCAGGACAAAACCCCCATCAATGAGCAGTTCTTC. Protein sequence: CASSGQDKTPINEQFF.

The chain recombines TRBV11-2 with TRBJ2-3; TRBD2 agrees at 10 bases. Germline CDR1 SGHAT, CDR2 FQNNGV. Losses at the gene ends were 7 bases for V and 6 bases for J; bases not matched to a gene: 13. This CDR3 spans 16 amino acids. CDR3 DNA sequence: TGTGCCAGCACCCCAGGTCTAGCGGGAGATGGCGATACGCAGTATTTT. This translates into CASTPGLAGDGDTQYF.

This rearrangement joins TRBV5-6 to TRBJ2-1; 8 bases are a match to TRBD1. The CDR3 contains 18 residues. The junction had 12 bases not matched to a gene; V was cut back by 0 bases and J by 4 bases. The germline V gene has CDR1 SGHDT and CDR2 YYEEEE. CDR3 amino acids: CASSLVDRELQGYNEQFF. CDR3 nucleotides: TGTGCCAGCAGCTTGGTGGACAGGGAACTACAAGGATACAATGAGCAGTTCTTC. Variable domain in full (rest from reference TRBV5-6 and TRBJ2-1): DAGVTQSPTHLIKTRGQQVTLRCSPKSGHDTVSWYQQALGQGPQFIFQYYEEEERQRGNFPDRFSGHQFPNYSSELNVNALLLGDSALYLCASSLVDRELQGYNEQFFGPGTRLTVL.

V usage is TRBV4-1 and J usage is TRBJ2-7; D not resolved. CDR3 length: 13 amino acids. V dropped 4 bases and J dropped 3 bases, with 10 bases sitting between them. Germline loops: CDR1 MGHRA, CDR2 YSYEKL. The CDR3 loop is CASSPPENYEQYF. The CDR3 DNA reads TGCGCCAGCAGCCCGCCAGAAAACTACGAGCAGTACTTC.

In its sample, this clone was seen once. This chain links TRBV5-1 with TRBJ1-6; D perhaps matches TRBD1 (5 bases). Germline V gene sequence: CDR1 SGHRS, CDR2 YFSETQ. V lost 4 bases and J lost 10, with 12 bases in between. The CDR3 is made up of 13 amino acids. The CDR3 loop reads CASSREGKSPLHF. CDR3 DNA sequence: TGCGCCAGCAGCCGGGAGGGGAAATCACCCCTCCACTTT.

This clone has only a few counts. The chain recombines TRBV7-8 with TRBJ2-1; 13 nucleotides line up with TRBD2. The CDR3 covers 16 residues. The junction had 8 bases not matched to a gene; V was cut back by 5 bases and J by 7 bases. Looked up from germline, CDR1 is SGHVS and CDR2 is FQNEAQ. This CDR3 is CASSPWTSGSRNEQFF. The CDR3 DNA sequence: TGTGCCAGCAGCCCCTGGACTAGCGGGAGTAGGAATGAGCAGTTCTTC.

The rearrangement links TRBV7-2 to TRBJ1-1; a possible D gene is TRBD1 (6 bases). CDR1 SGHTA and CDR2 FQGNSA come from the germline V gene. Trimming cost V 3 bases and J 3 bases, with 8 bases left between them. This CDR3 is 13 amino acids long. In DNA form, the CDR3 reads TGTGCCAGCAGCTTGCAGGGGCACACTGAAGCTTTCTTT. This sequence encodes CASSLQGHTEAFF.

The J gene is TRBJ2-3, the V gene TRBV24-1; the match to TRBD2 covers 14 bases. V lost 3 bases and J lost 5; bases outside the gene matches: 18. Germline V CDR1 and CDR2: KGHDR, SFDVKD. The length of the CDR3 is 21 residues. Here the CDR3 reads CATSDPQGQDRLAGGVDTQYF. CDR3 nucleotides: TGTGCCACCAGTGATCCCCAGGGACAGGACAGACTAGCGGGAGGGGTAGATACGCAGTATTTT.

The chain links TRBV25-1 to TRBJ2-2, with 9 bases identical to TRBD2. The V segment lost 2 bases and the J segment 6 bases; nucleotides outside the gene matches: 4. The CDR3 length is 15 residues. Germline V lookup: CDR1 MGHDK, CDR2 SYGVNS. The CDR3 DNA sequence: TGTGCCAGCAGTGAACTGGTAGCGGGAGCCGGGGAGCTGTTTTTT. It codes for CASSELVAGAGELFF.

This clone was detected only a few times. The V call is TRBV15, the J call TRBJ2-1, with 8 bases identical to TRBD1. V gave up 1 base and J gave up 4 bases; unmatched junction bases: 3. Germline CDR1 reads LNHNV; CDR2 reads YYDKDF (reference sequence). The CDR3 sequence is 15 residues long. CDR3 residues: CATSRVTGGYNEQFF. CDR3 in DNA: TGTGCCACCAGCAGAGTAACAGGGGGGTACAATGAGCAGTTCTTC.

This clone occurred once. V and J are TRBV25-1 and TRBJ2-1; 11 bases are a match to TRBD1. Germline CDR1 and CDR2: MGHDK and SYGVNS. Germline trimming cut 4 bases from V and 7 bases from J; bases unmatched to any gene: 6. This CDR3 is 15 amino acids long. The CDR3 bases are TGTGCCAGCAGTGCCCGGGACAGGGGGTGGAATGAGCAGTTCTTC. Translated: CASSARDRGWNEQFF.